These 24 T cell receptor beta chains originate from one sample sequenced in a study of beta chain features in type 1 diabetes. Investigators reverse transcribed all isolated RNA, so they sequenced expressed TCRB transcripts. Sequenced by immunoSEQ multiplex PCR; TCRdb stores in-frame clones only, minus some. The sample lists roughly 230,000 clones; over 9.5% were seen once. The sequenced sample was naive CD4+ T cells from blood. These TCRs come from a woman under 30 in good health.

The J gene is TRBJ2-7, the V gene TRBV19; D possibly corresponds to TRBD2 (6 bases). The germline V gene has CDR1 LNHDA and CDR2 SQIVND (reference sequence). The CDR3 runs 13 residues. Deletions cut 3 bases from V and 6 bases from J, with 12 bases between. The CDR3, as DNA: TGTGCCAGTAGTATCTCGCGGGGTGGCGAGCAGTACTTC. It is translated as CASSISRGGEQYF.

This clone appeared a few times. CDR3 loop: CASSSRTGTVEQYF. The CDR3 DNA reads TGTGCCAGCAGCTCCAGGACAGGGACCGTCGAGCAGTACTTC. V is TRBV11-3 and J is TRBJ2-7; the match to TRBD1 covers 8 bases. Germline assignment: CDR1 SGHNT and CDR2 YENEEA. The CDR3 loop spans 14 amino acids. V dropped 4 bases and J dropped 6; count of bases not matched to a gene: 8.

This clone was detected only a few times. The chain couples TRBV6-1 to TRBJ2-7; 7 bases line up with TRBD1. The CDR3 has 13 amino acids. Losses at the gene ends were 8 bases for V and 2 bases for J; bases not matched to a gene: 6. The V gene's germline CDR1 is MNHNS and CDR2 SASEGT. DNA of the CDR3: TGTGCCAGCTCGGGACAGCTCCCCTACGAGCAGTACTTC. Amino acids: CASSGQLPYEQYF.

J is TRBJ2-1 and V is TRBV7-9; a possible D gene is TRBD2 (6 bases). The germline CDR1 and CDR2 sequences are SEHNR and FQNEAQ (reference sequence). V dropped 2 bases and J dropped 4 bases, with 15 bases sitting between them. The CDR3 is made up of 16 amino acids. The CDR3 sequence is CASSLYGGELYNEQFF. For the CDR3, the DNA is TGTGCCAGCAGCTTATACGGGGGAGAACTGTACAATGAGCAGTTCTTC.

The chain combines TRBV28 with TRBJ2-5; D remains unclear. Germline CDR1 reads MDHEN; CDR2 reads SYDVKM. V dropped 3 bases and J dropped 5 bases, with 10 bases sitting between them. This CDR3 region has 13 residues. Here the CDR3 reads CASSLGNPETQYF. CDR3 DNA: TGTGCCAGCAGTTTGGGCAACCCTGAGACCCAGTACTTC.

This chain uses TRBV7-2 with TRBJ2-7; D is possibly TRBD1 (6 bases). The CDR3 has 13 residues. The germline V gene has CDR1 SGHTA and CDR2 FQGNSA. V was shortened by 5 bases and J by 9 bases, with 17 bases between the two germline ends. In DNA, the CDR3 is TGTGCCAGCAGCCGGCTCAGGGGTTCCGGGCAGTACTTC. This translates into CASSRLRGSGQYF.

This clone came up a few times. CDR3: CASSKWGQALMSVQETQYF. As DNA, the CDR3 is TGTGCCAGCAGCAAATGGGGACAGGCCCTGATGTCTGTACAAGAGACCCAGTACTTC. The chain employs TRBV21-1 and TRBJ2-5; TRBD1 is the table's D call, not checked against the DNA. TRBV21-1 is a recognized pseudogene. There are 19 residues in the CDR3.

The J gene is TRBJ1-1, the V gene TRBV2; D not certain. With 1 base removed from V and 11 bases from J, the gap between germline ends came to 17 bases. CDR1 and CDR2 from the germline V gene are SNHLY and FYNNEI. The CDR3 spans 14 residues. The CDR3: CASSEGQARLVAFF. The CDR3 region has the DNA TGTGCCAGCAGTGAAGGGCAGGCCCGATTGGTCGCTTTCTTT.

This clone has more than one count but fewer than ten. DNA for the CDR3: TGTGCCAGCCCTCGGGGACAGGGGGAGTACGAGCAGTACTTC. Translating gives CASPRGQGEYEQYF. The chain has TRBV6-5 and TRBJ2-7; 11 bases align to TRBD1. Germline V CDR1 and CDR2: MNHEY, SVGAGI. J lost 4 bases, V lost 8 bases, and 7 bases had no gene match. The CDR3 sequence is 14 residues long.

This clone appeared a few times. This same CDR3 is encoded by further DNA sequences in the sample. The CDR3 reads CASSVGGSYNEQFF. CDR3 nucleotides: TGTGCCAGCAGCGTCGGGGGGTCCTACAATGAGCAGTTCTTC. The rearrangement links TRBV9 to TRBJ2-1; 7 bases agree with TRBD2. V lost 2 bases and J lost 1; bases outside the gene matches: 0. The CDR3 is 14 residues long. Germline values: CDR1 SGDLS, CDR2 YYNGEE.

The rearrangement uses TRBV5-4 and TRBJ2-2; 11 bases are a match to TRBD2. With 4 bases clipped from V and 4 bases from J, the junction kept 3 bases outside the gene matches. The CDR3 is 15 residues long. Germline CDR1 is SGHNT and CDR2 is YYREEE (reference sequence). The CDR3 region has the DNA TGTGCCAGCAGCATTAGCGGGAGGGCCACCGGGGAGCTGTTTTTT. Translation gives CASSISGRATGELFF.

In its sample, this clone was seen a few times. The rearrangement joins TRBV7-3 to TRBJ2-2, with unresolved D. From germline, CDR1 is SGHTA and CDR2 FQGTGA. CDR3 length: 14 amino acids. The ends were cut back, 5 bases at V and 0 bases at J, with 7 bases in the middle. The CDR3 loop reads CASSLTPNTGELFF. CDR3 in DNA: TGTGCCAGCAGCCTCACACCGAACACCGGGGAGCTGTTTTTT.

This clone was counted between two and nine times. The chain couples TRBV6-1 to TRBJ2-5; D is uncertain. The germline V gene has CDR1 MNHNS and CDR2 SASEGT. This CDR3 region has 12 residues. Trimming cost V 7 bases and J 5 bases, with 11 bases left between them. CDR3 coding DNA: TGTGCCAGCAAAGAGTTTCGCGAGACCCAGTACTTC. Its translation: CASKEFRETQYF.

This clone was seen only a few times. The CDR3, as DNA: TGCGCCAGCAGCCCTCAGGGGGCGGAGAGCTCCTACGAGCAGTACTTC. Its translation: CASSPQGAESSYEQYF. The genes are TRBV5-1 and TRBJ2-7, with TRBD1 identical over 8 bases. The V segment lost 4 bases and the J segment 0 bases; nucleotides outside the gene matches: 9. The germline V gene encodes CDR1 SGHRS and CDR2 YFSETQ. This CDR3 has 16 residues.

The chain is built from TRBV19 and TRBJ2-7, with D unresolved. The germline gives CDR1 LNHDA, CDR2 SQIVND (reference sequence). The CDR3 is made up of 11 amino acids. For the CDR3, the DNA is TGTGCGGCTTCTCGAGGTTACGAGCAGTACTTC. It translates to CAASRGYEQYF. The entire variable domain, with the rest obtained from reference TRBV19 and TRBJ2-7, is as follows: DGGITQSPKYLFRKEGQNVTLSCEQNLNHDAMYWYRQDPGQGLRLIYYSQIVNDFQKGDIAEGYSVSREKKESFPLTVTSAQKNPTAFYLCAASRGYEQYFGPGTRLTVT.

The table lists this clone with a few counts. The chain couples TRBV7-9 to TRBJ1-1; 9 bases match TRBD1. Germline assignment: CDR1 SEHNR and CDR2 FQNEAQ (reference sequence). The J segment lost 0 bases and the V segment lost 3 bases, leaving 2 bases of the junction unmatched. This CDR3 spans 15 amino acids. This CDR3 is CASSLGQGVNTEAFF. In DNA form, the CDR3 reads TGTGCCAGCAGCTTGGGACAGGGTGTGAACACTGAAGCTTTCTTT.

The V and J genes are TRBV19 and TRBJ2-7; the D gene is possibly TRBD1 (6 bases). This CDR3 is built from 15 residues. Between the trimmed V and J ends, which lost 6 bases and 2 bases, there was a span of 17 bases. Per germline, CDR1 LNHDA and CDR2 SQIVND (reference sequence). The chain's CDR3 is CASSDRRDKAYEQYF. The CDR3 bases are TGTGCCAGTAGCGACCGACGGGACAAGGCCTACGAGCAGTACTTC.

This clone has only a few counts. This chain joins TRBV19 and TRBJ2-1; TRBD2 matches at 7 bases. V dropped 5 bases and J dropped 8; count of bases not matched to a gene: 15. The germline V gene has CDR1 LNHDA and CDR2 SQIVND (reference sequence). The CDR3 covers 16 residues. CDR3 coding DNA: TGTGCCAGTAGTTCCTGGACTAGTGGTGGAAACTATGAGCAGTTCTTC. It yields the protein CASSSWTSGGNYEQFF.

The sample holds a few counts of this clone. The V call is TRBV7-8, the J call TRBJ1-5; the match to TRBD1 covers 7 bases. The CDR3 contains 16 residues. CDR1 SGHVS and CDR2 FQNEAQ come from the germline V gene. V lost 0 bases and J lost 3; bases outside the gene matches: 5. The CDR3 region has the DNA TGTGCCAGCAGCTTAGCGTACAGGGGACACAATCAGCCCCAGCATTTT. Its translation is CASSLAYRGHNQPQHF.

The sample holds a few counts of this clone. The V and J genes are TRBV19 and TRBJ2-7, with D perhaps TRBD2 (6 bases). Trimming cost V 3 bases and J 2 bases, with 11 bases left between them. Germline CDR1 is LNHDA and CDR2 is SQIVND (reference sequence). The CDR3 spans 14 residues. The chain's CDR3 is CASSIGTGAYEQYF. CDR3 nucleotide sequence: TGTGCCAGTAGTATCGGGACGGGGGCCTACGAGCAGTACTTC.

This clone was observed a few times. This chain connects TRBV2 to TRBJ1-2, with D tentatively TRBD1 (6 bases). The CDR3 has 15 residues. Germline V CDR1 and CDR2: SNHLY, FYNNEI. V lost 6 bases and J 8 bases, leaving 22 bases between the germline ends. The CDR3: CASRIVDSPPRGYTF. For the CDR3, the DNA is TGTGCCAGCAGGATCGTGGACAGCCCTCCGAGAGGCTACACCTTC.

This clone has just a few counts. The V gene is TRBV7-9, the J gene TRBJ1-2; no reliable D call. The V gene lost 5 bases and the J gene lost 2 bases, with 12 bases spanning the gap. The CDR3 has 14 amino acids. Germline V gene sequence: CDR1 SEHNR, CDR2 FQNEAQ (reference sequence). The CDR3 DNA reads as TGTGCCAGCAGCAACGCGGTCGGAAACTATGGCTACACCTTC. As protein: CASSNAVGNYGYTF.

This clone was observed a handful of times. The genes are TRBV19 and TRBJ1-2; D gene unclear. Germline V lookup: CDR1 LNHDA, CDR2 SQIVND (reference sequence). The CDR3 has 12 residues. Here the CDR3 reads CGSSRTNYGYTF. The CDR3 coding sequence is TGTGGGAGTAGCAGGACTAACTATGGCTACACCTTC.

V usage is TRBV6-1 and J usage is TRBJ2-7; tentative D call: TRBD1 (6 bases). Germline lookup yields CDR1 MNHNS and CDR2 SASEGT. The CDR3 length is 13 residues. The V end was cut by 6 bases, the J end by 2 bases, with 11 bases between. CDR3 nucleotide sequence: TGTGCCAGCAGATTCACAGGGACCTACGAGCAGTACTTC. As protein: CASRFTGTYEQYF.